One sample yielded the 16 T cell receptor beta chains listed below, sequenced in a study of cytomegalovirus exposure and HLA in healthy donors. The PCR made use of 60 Vbeta and 13 Jbeta primers. The assay was immunoSEQ multiplex PCR, and TCRdb's table has in-frame clones only and misses some. The repertoire holds about 160,000 clones, with less than 90% as singletons. The source material was PBMCs. Every receptor here comes from a woman between 18 and 29 years old in good health and CMV-seronegative.

The rearrangement uses TRBV4-2 and TRBJ1-5, with D unresolved. Trimming pared 1 base from V and 5 bases from J, leaving 6 bases between. This CDR3 is 13 amino acids long. Germline CDR1 LGHNA, CDR2 YNFKEQ. CDR3 sequence reads: CASSQVRDQPQHF. DNA of the CDR3: TGTGCCAGCAGCCAAGTACGGGATCAGCCCCAGCATTTT.

The chain uses TRBV7-9 and TRBJ2-1; a weak D match, TRBD1 (6 bases). Trimming removed 1 base at V and 5 bases at J, with 9 bases between. The CDR3 is 14 residues long. The V gene's germline CDR1 is SEHNR and CDR2 FQNEAQ (reference sequence). The CDR3 reads CASSLGTANNEQFF. The CDR3 DNA sequence: TGTGCCAGCAGCTTAGGGACAGCCAACAATGAGCAGTTCTTC.

The chain employs TRBV7-2 and TRBJ1-3; D is unresolved. Germline V lookup: CDR1 SGHTA, CDR2 FQGNSA. Trimming removed 5 bases from V and 2 bases from J, with 10 bases in between. The CDR3 extends over 14 amino acids. CDR3 coding DNA: TGTGCCAGCAGCGTCGGCGGGGCTGGAAACACCATATATTTT. Amino acid sequence: CASSVGGAGNTIYF. Combining the CDR3 with reference TRBV7-2 and TRBJ1-3 gives the whole variable domain GAGVSQSPSNKVTEKGKDVELRCDPISGHTALYWYRQSLGQGLEFLIYFQGNSAPDKSGLPSDRFSAERTGGSVSTLTIQRTQQEDSAVYLCASSVGGAGNTIYFGEGSWLTVV.

This chain connects TRBV28 to TRBJ1-2; 9 bases are shared with TRBD1. CDR3 length equals 16 residues. V lost 5 bases and J lost 5; bases outside the gene matches: 12. Germline CDR1 MDHEN, CDR2 SYDVKM. The CDR3 region has the DNA TGTGCCAGCAGTCCGCTCGCGGGGACAGGGCTTTATGGCTACACCTTC. Translation: CASSPLAGTGLYGYTF.

The rearrangement uses TRBV5-1 and TRBJ1-5; TRBD1 aligns across 8 bases. Germline CDR1 is SGHRS and CDR2 is YFSETQ. The CDR3 contains 15 residues. With 5 bases clipped from V and 7 bases from J, the junction kept 11 bases outside the gene matches. The CDR3 nucleotides read TGCGCCAGCAGTGCCCCGACAGGGGTTAACCAGCCCCAGCATTTT. It translates to CASSAPTGVNQPQHF.

The V gene is TRBV10-3, the J gene TRBJ1-1; D might be TRBD1 (5 bases). The germline V gene encodes CDR1 ENHRY and CDR2 SYGVKD. With 4 bases removed from V and 2 bases from J, the gap between germline ends came to 8 bases. This CDR3 contains 13 residues. The CDR3 is CAISGGLNTEAFF. As DNA, the CDR3 is TGTGCCATCAGTGGGGGACTTAACACTGAAGCTTTCTTT.

This chain uses TRBV5-1 with TRBJ1-5; D gene unclear. Germline CDR1 and CDR2: SGHRS and YFSETQ. The ends were cut back, 3 bases at V and 6 bases at J, with 16 bases in the middle. CDR3 length: 15 residues. The CDR3 loop is CASSYSGSASQPQHF. As DNA, the CDR3 is TGCGCCAGCAGCTATTCCGGGTCGGCGAGTCAGCCCCAGCATTTT. Supplemented by reference TRBV5-1 and TRBJ1-5, the full variable domain reads KAGVTQTPRYLIKTRGQQVTLSCSPISGHRSVSWYQQTPGQGLQFLFEYFSETQRNKGNFPGRFSGRQFSNSRSEMNVSTLELGDSALYLCASSYSGSASQPQHFGDGTRLSIL.

The CDR3 region is CASSFMTVGHGYTF. As DNA, the CDR3 is TGTGCCAGCAGCTTCATGACAGTGGGTCATGGCTACACCTTC. J is TRBJ1-2 and V is TRBV5-4, with a weak D call TRBD1 (5 bases). Germline V lookup: CDR1 SGHNT, CDR2 YYREEE (reference sequence). This CDR3 contains 14 residues. Deletions cut 2 bases from V and 6 bases from J, with 14 bases between.

This chain links TRBV30 with TRBJ1-5; D is undetermined. The CDR3 contains 13 residues. Per the germline V gene, CDR1 is GTSNPN and CDR2 is SVGIG (reference sequence). Trimming took 5 bases from V and 2 from J, leaving 10 bases between them. The CDR3 DNA reads as TGTGCCTGGGGTCGCGGTGGCAATCAGCCCCAGCATTTT. It specifies CAWGRGGNQPQHF.

The chain couples TRBV27 to TRBJ1-2; the match to TRBD1 covers 9 bases. CDR3 length equals 16 residues. V was clipped by 0 bases and J by 4 bases; unmatched bases: 6. The germline V gene has CDR1 MNHEY and CDR2 SMNVEV (reference sequence). The DNA of the CDR3 is TGTGCCAGCAGTTTATCGACAGGGGGGTGGGGCTATGGCTACACCTTC. Amino acids: CASSLSTGGWGYGYTF.

The V and J genes are TRBV6-5 and TRBJ1-2; TRBD1 aligns across 12 bases. The CDR3 totals 14 residues. CDR1 and CDR2 (germline): MNHEY, SVGAGI. V lost 8 bases and J lost 5; bases outside the gene matches: 6. The CDR3 DNA reads as TGTGCCAGCTCGGGACAGGGGGCTTATTATGGCTACACCTTC. Protein: CASSGQGAYYGYTF.

The chain links TRBV25-1 to TRBJ2-1, with D perhaps matching TRBD2 (5 bases). V was pared by 5 bases and J by 5 bases, with 19 bases between. There are 16 residues in the CDR3. Germline CDR1 and CDR2: MGHDK and SYGVNS. The CDR3 here is CASSPSSPHYNNEQFF. The CDR3 DNA follows: TGTGCCAGCAGTCCATCTAGCCCCCACTATAACAATGAGCAGTTCTTC.

The CDR3 DNA follows: TGCGCCAGCAGCCCAAGGGGGGCCCAGGGGGGGAACACCGGGGAGCTGTTTTTT. Residues: CASSPRGAQGGNTGELFF. The chain links TRBV4-1 to TRBJ2-2; weak D call: TRBD1 (7 bases). V shed 4 bases and J shed 1 base, with 19 bases lying between them. The CDR3 covers 18 residues. Germline V gene lookup returns CDR1 MGHRA and CDR2 YSYEKL.

This clone was seen once. V gene TRBV28 combines with J gene TRBJ2-3, with 8 bases aligning to TRBD2. The CDR3 loop spans 16 amino acids. From germline, CDR1 is MDHEN and CDR2 SYDVKM. Trimming removed 4 bases from V and 0 bases from J; junction bases left unmatched: 6. In DNA form, the CDR3 reads TGTGCCAGCAGTTCAGCGGGAGTCCATAGCACAGATACGCAGTATTTT. Its translation: CASSSAGVHSTDTQYF. Based on the CDR3 plus reference TRBV28 and TRBJ2-3, the full variable domain is DVKVTQSSRYLVKRTGEKVFLECVQDMDHENMFWYRQDPGLGLRLIYFSYDVKMKEKGDIPEGYSVSREKKERFSLILESASTNQTSMYLCASSSAGVHSTDTQYFGPGTRLTVL.

The V call is TRBV10-3, the J call TRBJ1-2; D gene unclear. CDR1 is ENHRY, CDR2 SYGVKD, per germline. Between the trimmed V and J ends, which lost 9 bases and 6 bases, there was a span of 20 bases. The CDR3 runs 14 residues. In DNA, the CDR3 is TGTGCCATACCGTCTCCCGGGAAAATGGATGGCTACACCTTC. Amino acid sequence: CAIPSPGKMDGYTF.

This rearrangement joins TRBV6-1 to TRBJ2-1; D is undetermined. CDR1 and CDR2 from the germline V gene are MNHNS and SASEGT. Trimming removed 1 base from V and 10 bases from J, with 11 bases in between. The CDR3 is 13 amino acids. CDR3 residues: CASSEGISSEQFF. DNA for the CDR3: TGTGCCAGCAGTGAAGGGATAAGTAGCGAGCAGTTCTTC.